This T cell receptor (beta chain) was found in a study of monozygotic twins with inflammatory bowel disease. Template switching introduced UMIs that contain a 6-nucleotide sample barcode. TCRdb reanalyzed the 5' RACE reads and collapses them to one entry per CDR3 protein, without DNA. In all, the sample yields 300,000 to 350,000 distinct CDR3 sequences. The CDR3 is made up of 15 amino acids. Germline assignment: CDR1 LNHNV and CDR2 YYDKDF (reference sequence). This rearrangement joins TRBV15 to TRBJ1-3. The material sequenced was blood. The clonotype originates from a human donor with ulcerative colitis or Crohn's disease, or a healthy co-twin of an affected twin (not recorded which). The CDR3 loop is CATSRDIGDGNTIYF.